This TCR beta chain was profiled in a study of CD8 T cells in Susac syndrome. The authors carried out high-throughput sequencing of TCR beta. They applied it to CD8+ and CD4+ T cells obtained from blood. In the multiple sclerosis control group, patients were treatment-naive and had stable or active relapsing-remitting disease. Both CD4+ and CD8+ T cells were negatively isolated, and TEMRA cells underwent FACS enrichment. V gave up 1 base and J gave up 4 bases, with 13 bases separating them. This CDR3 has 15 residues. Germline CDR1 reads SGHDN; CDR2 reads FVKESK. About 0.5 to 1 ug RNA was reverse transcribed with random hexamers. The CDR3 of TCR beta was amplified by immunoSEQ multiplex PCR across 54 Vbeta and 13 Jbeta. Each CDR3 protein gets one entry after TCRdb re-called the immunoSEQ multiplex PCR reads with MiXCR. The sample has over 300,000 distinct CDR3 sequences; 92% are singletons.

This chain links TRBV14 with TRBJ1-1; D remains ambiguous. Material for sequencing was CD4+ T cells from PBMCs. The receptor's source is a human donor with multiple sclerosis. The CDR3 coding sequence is TGTGCCAGCAGCCAAGTGAGAGGAGGGAGCACTGAAGCTTTCTTT. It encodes CASSQVRGGSTEAFF.